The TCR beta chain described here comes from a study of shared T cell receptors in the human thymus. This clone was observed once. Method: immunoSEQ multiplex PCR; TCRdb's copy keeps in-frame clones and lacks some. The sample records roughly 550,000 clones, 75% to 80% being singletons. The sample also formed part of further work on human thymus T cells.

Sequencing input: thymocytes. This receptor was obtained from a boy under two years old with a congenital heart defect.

The DNA for the CDR3 is TGTGCCAGCAGCCAAGCTAGAGGGAACACTGAAGCTTTCTTT. As protein: CASSQARGNTEAFF. The chain combines TRBV4-2 with TRBJ1-1; D is unresolved. The CDR3 has 14 amino acids. Germline-derived CDR1 and CDR2 are LGHNA and YNFKEQ. V lost 1 base and J 1 base, leaving 7 bases between the germline ends.